The present entry profiles one T cell receptor (beta chain) with its context. Profiled with immunoSEQ multiplex PCR; TCRdb holds only in-frame clones, not every one. The sample consists of 100,000 to 120,000 clones, about 85% of them appearing once. The sample comes from a study of cytomegalovirus exposure and HLA in healthy donors. The source material was PBMCs. This receptor was identified in a woman aged 18-35 years in good health and CMV-seronegative.

CDR3 in amino acids: CASSRQGTAGGYTF. CDR3 DNA: TGTGCCAGCAGTCGACAGGGCACGGCGGGTGGCTACACCTTC. The rearrangement joins TRBV6-5 to TRBJ1-2, with TRBD1 matching 7 bases. This CDR3 spans 14 amino acids. The germline gives CDR1 MNHEY, CDR2 SVGAGI. The trim removed 5 bases at V and 7 bases at J, leaving 10 bases unmatched.